Listed here are 7 T cell receptor beta chains from one sample, sequenced in a study of cytomegalovirus exposure and HLA in healthy donors. The primer mix had 60 Vbeta and 13 Jbeta primers. Here immunoSEQ multiplex PCR was the method, and the copy in TCRdb shows in-frame clones only, minus some. The sample holds just under 150,000 clones; 75% to 90% are singletons and the top ten take 2.9%. Material for sequencing was PBMCs. The receptors here all came from a woman in her thirties in good health and CMV-seronegative.

The chain uses TRBV5-4 and TRBJ2-2; TRBD1 is a possible D gene (5 bases). Germline-derived CDR1 and CDR2 are SGHNT and YYREEE (reference sequence). Trimming left V 6 bases short and J 3 bases short, with 12 bases between. There are 14 residues in the CDR3. The CDR3 region has the DNA TGTGCCAGCACCATCCAGACAGACACCGGGGAGCTGTTTTTT. Its translation is CASTIQTDTGELFF.

V usage is TRBV28 and J usage is TRBJ2-3, with TRBD2 identical over 14 bases. V lost 6 bases to trimming and J lost 2 bases; unmatched junction nucleotides: 16. The CDR3 has 20 residues. CDR1 and CDR2 (germline): MDHEN, SYDVKM. CDR3 bases: TGTGCCAGCAGGGGGAGAGTGGGGACTAGCGGGAGAGGGACCACAGATACGCAGTATTTT. This sequence encodes CASRGRVGTSGRGTTDTQYF.

This chain uses TRBV10-3 with TRBJ2-5, with D perhaps matching TRBD1 (6 bases). Looked up from germline, CDR1 is ENHRY and CDR2 is SYGVKD. V lost 0 bases and J lost 4, with 15 bases in between. The CDR3 length is 16 residues. The chain's CDR3 is CAISESTRTGTETQYF. The CDR3 DNA is TGTGCCATCAGTGAGTCGACTCGCACAGGGACAGAGACCCAGTACTTC.

The CDR3 loop is CASSLGNRVSSPLHF. DNA for the CDR3: TGTGCCAGCAGCTTGGGAAACCGGGTATCTTCACCCCTCCACTTT. This chain uses TRBV5-4 with TRBJ1-6; D gene uncertain. V dropped 0 bases and J dropped 9 bases, with 13 bases sitting between them. Germline V gene data show CDR1 as SGHNT and CDR2 as YYREEE (reference sequence). The CDR3 runs to 15 residues.

V usage is TRBV10-1 and J usage is TRBJ2-1, with 9 bases lining up with TRBD2. The germline V gene encodes CDR1 WNHNN and CDR2 SYGVQD (reference sequence). V shed 2 bases and J 7 bases; nucleotides not matched to a gene: 6. The CDR3 is 15 residues long. CDR3 DNA: TGCGCCAGCAGTGAGGGATGGCGGGGGGGGAATGAGCAGTTCTTC. This encodes CASSEGWRGGNEQFF.

This sequence joins TRBV11-2 and TRBJ1-2, with 8 bases lining up with TRBD1. After removal of 4 bases from V and 6 bases from J, the junction contained 10 bases not matched to a gene. The CDR3 consists of 15 residues. CDR1 and CDR2 from the germline V gene are SGHAT and FQNNGV. The CDR3 loop reads CASSSTRTGLDGYTF. CDR3 nucleotide sequence: TGTGCCAGCAGCTCAACCCGGACAGGGTTGGATGGCTACACCTTC.

The rearrangement uses TRBV28 and TRBJ2-1, with 7 positions matching TRBD1. CDR1 MDHEN and CDR2 SYDVKM come from the germline V gene. This CDR3 has 17 amino acids. Trimming took 6 bases from V and 1 from J; bases not matched to a gene: 12. CDR3 nucleotide sequence: TGTGCCAGCAGACAGCGGTCCTCAGGGGGATCCTACAATGAGCAGTTCTTC. The encoded protein is CASRQRSSGGSYNEQFF.